These 10 T cell receptor beta chains share one sample of origin, sequenced in a study of vaccination and CD4 T cells after COVID-19 (dated by TCRdb to 2021 to 2024). The treatment or condition tag for this specimen amounts to: approximately 9-day PBMC culture with coronavirus spike peptide pools or control peptides (ViraFEST assay). To prepare the library, PCR was applied. The sample was run on an Illumina iSeq 100. TCR sequencing of DNA from cultured CD4+ T cells used the Oncomine TCR Beta short-read assay at the Johns Hopkins FTIC core. In TCRdb, the public reads were trimmed at Q25 with fastp and aligned with MiXCR, with productive beta chains retained. All rows with the same CDR3 protein become a single entry with the most common DNA and genes. This sample lists about 15,000 distinct CDR3 sequences; about three quarters were detected once. About 4.6% of the sample rests with the top ten. The antigens for these receptors are not known.

Sequencing input: CD4+ T cells from blood, cultured in vitro. The receptors stem from a human donor who had recovered from COVID-19.

The chain employs TRBV20-1 and TRBJ1-4, with TRBD1 identical over 8 bases. Germline assignment: CDR1 DFQATT and CDR2 SNEGSKA (reference sequence). This CDR3 is 14 amino acids long. V was clipped by 4 bases and J by 7 bases; unmatched bases: 8. Written as DNA, the CDR3 is TGCAGTGCTAAGGAAAACAGGGGGTTTGAAAAACTGTTTTTT. It yields the protein CSAKENRGFEKLFF.

The chain uses TRBV2 and TRBJ1-2; D unclear. This CDR3 has 14 residues. Trimming pared 4 bases from V and 9 bases from J, leaving 18 bases between. Germline-derived CDR1 and CDR2 are SNHLY and FYNNEI. This CDR3 is CASSVRTLGRSYTF. The CDR3 DNA is TGTGCCAGCAGTGTTCGGACCCTGGGCCGGAGCTACACCTTC.

The sample holds a few counts of this clonotype. The rearrangement links TRBV24-1 to TRBJ2-2, with TRBD1 matching 8 bases. Unmatched junction bases numbered 2, after V lost 10 bases and J lost 2 bases. Germline V gene sequence: CDR1 KGHDR, CDR2 SFDVKD. This CDR3 contains 13 residues. In DNA, the CDR3 is TGTGCCACAGACAGGGGAAACACCGGGGAGCTGTTTTTT. Translating it yields CATDRGNTGELFF.

The chain links TRBV20-1 to TRBJ1-6; TRBD1 is a possible D gene (5 bases). V lost 4 bases, J lost 7 bases, and 14 bases lay in between. The CDR3 loop spans 14 amino acids. In germline, CDR1 is DFQATT, CDR2 SNEGSKA (reference sequence). The CDR3 region has the DNA TGCAGTGCTATAGGACACTACCCGAATTCACCCCTCCACTTT. This translates into CSAIGHYPNSPLHF.

V gene TRBV12-3 or TRBV12-4 combines with J gene TRBJ2-5, with 8 bases matching TRBD1. V lost 3 bases, J lost 5 bases, and 8 bases stayed unmatched. There are 15 residues in the CDR3. The CDR3 loop is CASSFQRQGKETQYF. The CDR3 DNA reads TGTGCCAGCAGTTTTCAAAGACAGGGGAAGGAGACCCAGTACTTC.

The chain recombines TRBV20-1 with TRBJ2-2; D unclear. The CDR3 extends over 13 amino acids. V shed 6 bases and J shed 4 bases, with 12 bases lying between them. From germline, CDR1 is DFQATT and CDR2 SNEGSKA (reference sequence). The CDR3 here is CSAKGVGTGELFF. In DNA form, the CDR3 reads TGCAGTGCCAAAGGTGTGGGCACCGGGGAGCTGTTTTTT.

The chain combines TRBV28 with TRBJ2-4; the D gene is possibly TRBD2 (5 bases). The V end was cut by 6 bases, the J end by 2 bases, with 5 bases between. The CDR3 runs 12 residues. Germline values: CDR1 MDHEN, CDR2 SYDVKM. CDR3 amino acids: CASRDSKNIQYF. The CDR3 nucleotides are TGTGCCAGCAGGGACTCCAAAAACATTCAGTACTTC.

The V call is TRBV30, the J call TRBJ1-1, with 9 nucleotides matching TRBD1. The CDR3 covers 13 residues. CDR1 and CDR2 (germline): GTSNPN, SVGIG (reference sequence). V lost 5 bases to trimming and J lost 11 bases; unmatched junction nucleotides: 12. CDR3 sequence: CAWGGQGTERAFF. The CDR3 nucleotides are TGTGCCTGGGGGGGACAGGGAACAGAAAGGGCTTTCTTT.

The V gene is TRBV5-6, the J gene TRBJ1-2, with D possibly being TRBD1 (6 bases). Germline CDR1 and CDR2: SGHDT and YYEEEE. The germline V and J ends were trimmed by 4 bases and 4 bases, with 14 bases remaining between them. This CDR3 contains 14 residues. CDR3 sequence reads: CASSPGTLVYGYTF. CDR3 in DNA: TGTGCCAGCAGCCCCGGGACACTCGTCTATGGCTACACCTTC.

Here the CDR3 DNA reads TGTGCCAGTAGTATGGTCGGAGCGGGAGGTGCTACAAACATTCAGTACTTC. Protein: CASSMVGAGGATNIQYF. The rearrangement links TRBV19 to TRBJ2-4; 9 positions agree with TRBD2. The CDR3 extends over 17 amino acids. The V gene's germline CDR1 is LNHDA and CDR2 SQIVND (reference sequence). V was pared by 3 bases and J by 6 bases, with 12 bases of the junction left unmatched.